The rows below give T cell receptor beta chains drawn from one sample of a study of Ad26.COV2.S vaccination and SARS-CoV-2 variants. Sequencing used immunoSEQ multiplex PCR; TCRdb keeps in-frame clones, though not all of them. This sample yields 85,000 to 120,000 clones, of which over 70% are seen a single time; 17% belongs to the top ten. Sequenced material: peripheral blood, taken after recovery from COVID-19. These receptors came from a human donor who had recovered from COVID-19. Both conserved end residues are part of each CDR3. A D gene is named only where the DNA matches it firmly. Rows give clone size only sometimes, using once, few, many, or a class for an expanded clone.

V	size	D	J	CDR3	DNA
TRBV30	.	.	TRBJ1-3	CAWSRLHSGNTIYF	TGTGCCTGGAGTCGCCTCCACTCTGGAAACACCATATATTTT
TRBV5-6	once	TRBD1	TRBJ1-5	CASSRGGFAQPQHF	TGTGCCAGCAGCAGAGGGGGCTTCGCTCAGCCCCAGCATTTT
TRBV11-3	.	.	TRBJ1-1	CASSFAANTEAFF	TGTGCCAGCAGCTTTGCAGCGAACACTGAAGCTTTCTTT
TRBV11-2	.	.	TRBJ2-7	CASSLGAGTYYEQYF	TGTGCCAGCAGCTTAGGGGCCGGGACCTACTACGAGCAGTACTTC
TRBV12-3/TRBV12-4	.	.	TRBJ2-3	CASSGPSGTQYF	TGTGCCAGCAGTGGGCCCTCTGGTACGCAGTATTTT
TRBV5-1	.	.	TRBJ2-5	CASSPWGDQETQYF	TGCGCCAGCAGCCCGTGGGGGGACCAAGAGACCCAGTACTTC
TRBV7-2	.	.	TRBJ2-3	CASSFEVADTQYF	TGTGCCAGCAGCTTTGAGGTTGCAGATACGCAGTATTTT
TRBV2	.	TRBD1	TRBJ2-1	CASRRDRGLSNEQFF	TGTGCCAGCAGGAGGGACAGGGGGCTGTCAAATGAGCAGTTCTTC
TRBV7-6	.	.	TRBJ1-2	CASSLGPQRGYGYTF	TGTGCCAGCAGCTTGGGCCCGCAGCGGGGCTATGGCTACACCTTC
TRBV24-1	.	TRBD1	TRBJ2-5	CATSESRTGQAGETQYF	TGTGCCACCAGTGAATCTCGGACAGGGCAGGCGGGAGAGACCCAGTACTTC
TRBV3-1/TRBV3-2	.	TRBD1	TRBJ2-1	CASSQQGEYLVDEQFF	TGTGCCAGCAGCCAACAGGGGGAGTATCTTGTCGATGAGCAGTTCTTC
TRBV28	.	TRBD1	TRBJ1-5	CASSSLGGYQPQHF	TGTGCCAGCAGTTCTTTAGGGGGCTATCAGCCCCAGCATTTT
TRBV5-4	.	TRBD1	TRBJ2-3	CASSSNRQGYTDTQYF	TGTGCCAGCAGCTCCAACCGACAGGGTTACACAGATACGCAGTATTTT
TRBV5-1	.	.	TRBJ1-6	CASSLALGGYSPLHF	TGCGCCAGCAGCTTGGCTCTGGGAGGGTATTCACCCCTCCACTTT
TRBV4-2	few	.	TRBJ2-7	CASSQDLSTGLIYEQYF	TGTGCCAGCAGCCAAGATCTTTCCACAGGGTTAATCTACGAGCAGTACTTC
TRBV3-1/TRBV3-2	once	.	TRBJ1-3	CASSQGGARGNTIYF	TGTGCCAGCAGCCAAGGCGGGGCAAGAGGAAACACCATATATTTT
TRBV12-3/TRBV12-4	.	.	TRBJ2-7	CASSTGTPYEQYF	TGTGCCAGCAGCACCGGGACCCCCTACGAGCAGTACTTC
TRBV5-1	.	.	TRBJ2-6	CASSLEYSSGANVLTF	TGCGCCAGCAGCTTGGAATACAGCTCTGGGGCCAACGTCCTGACTTTC
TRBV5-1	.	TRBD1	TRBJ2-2	CASSLDQGAGELFF	TGCGCCAGCAGCTTGGACCAGGGGGCCGGGGAGCTGTTTTTT
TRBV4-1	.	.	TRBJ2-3	CASSPGPATGGGADTQYF	TGCGCCAGCAGCCCGGGCCCTGCTACGGGGGGCGGGGCAGATACGCAGTATTTT
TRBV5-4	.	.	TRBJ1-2	CASSLGRGVNYGYTF	TGTGCCAGCAGCTTGGGCCGAGGTGTCAACTATGGCTACACCTTC
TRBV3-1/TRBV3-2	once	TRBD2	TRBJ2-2	CASSPRSSGGADTGELFF	TGTGCCAGCAGCCCCCGCTCTAGCGGGGGGGCGGACACCGGGGAGCTGTTTTTT
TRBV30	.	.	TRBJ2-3	CAWSVFGSDRTDTQYF	TGTGCCTGGAGTGTATTCGGGTCCGATCGCACAGATACGCAGTATTTT
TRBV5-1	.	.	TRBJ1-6	CATRTGPDSPLHF	TGCGCCACCCGTACAGGGCCCGATTCACCCCTCCACTTT
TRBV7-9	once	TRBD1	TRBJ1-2	CASSFLGDRGYGYTF	TGTGCCAGCAGCTTTCTTGGGGACAGGGGATATGGCTACACCTTC
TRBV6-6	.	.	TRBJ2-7	CASRDTTFEQYF	TGTGCCAGCAGGGACACTACCTTCGAGCAGTACTTC
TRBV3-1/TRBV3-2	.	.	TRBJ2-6	CASSNTGSSGANVLTF	TGTGCCAGCAGCAACACAGGTTCCTCTGGGGCCAACGTCCTGACTTTC
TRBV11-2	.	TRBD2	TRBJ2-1	CASSISGGLQTRWNEQFF	TGTGCCAGCAGCATAAGCGGGGGACTGCAGACCCGCTGGAATGAGCAGTTCTTC
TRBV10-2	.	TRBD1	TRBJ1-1	CASRGGPGDGRNTEAFF	TGCGCCAGCAGAGGGGGCCCTGGGGACGGGAGGAACACTGAAGCTTTCTTT
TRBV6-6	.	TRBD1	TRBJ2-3	CASSYRQGVADTQYF	TGTGCCAGCAGTTACCGGCAGGGGGTAGCAGATACGCAGTATTTT
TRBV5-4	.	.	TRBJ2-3	CASSLDRRGDTQYF	TGTGCCAGCAGCTTGGACCGGAGAGGTGATACGCAGTATTTT
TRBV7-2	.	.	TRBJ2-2	CASSLEQNTGELFF	TGTGCCAGCAGCTTAGAACAGAACACCGGGGAGCTGTTTTTT
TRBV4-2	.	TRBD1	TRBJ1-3	CASSQDLGTGAFSGNTIYF	TGTGCCAGCAGCCAAGATCTAGGGACAGGGGCCTTCTCTGGAAACACCATATATTTT
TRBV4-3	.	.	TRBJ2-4	CASSQRTQGRNIQYF	TGCGCCAGCAGCCAGCGAACACAGGGACGGAACATTCAGTACTTC
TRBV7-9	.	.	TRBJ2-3	CASSRLLGTDTQYF	TGTGCCAGCAGCCGTCTTCTTGGCACAGATACGCAGTATTTT
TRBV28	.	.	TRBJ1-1	CASSLGVQKAEAFF	TGTGCCAGCAGTTTAGGGGTCCAGAAGGCTGAAGCTTTCTTT
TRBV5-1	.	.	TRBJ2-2	CASSLGLDTGELFF	TGCGCCAGCAGCTTGGGACTCGACACCGGGGAGCTGTTTTTT
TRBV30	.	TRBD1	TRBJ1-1	CAWTGTGGQNTEAFF	TGTGCCTGGACCGGGACAGGGGGTCAGAACACTGAAGCTTTCTTT
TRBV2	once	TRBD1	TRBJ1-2	CASTRTGGIYGYTF	TGTGCCAGCACCCGGACAGGGGGTATCTATGGCTACACCTTC
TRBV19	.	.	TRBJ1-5	CASSPWGGRGNQPQHF	TGTGCCAGTAGCCCATGGGGGGGGCGCGGCAATCAGCCCCAGCATTTT
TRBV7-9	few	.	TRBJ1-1	CASSLELVTEAFF	TGTGCCAGCAGCTTAGAACTCGTCACTGAAGCTTTCTTT
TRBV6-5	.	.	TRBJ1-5	CASSPHGGNNQPQHF	TGTGCCAGCTCCCCTCACGGAGGGAACAATCAGCCCCAGCATTTT
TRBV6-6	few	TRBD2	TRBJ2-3	CASRPGLVGDTQYF	TGTGCCAGCAGGCCGGGACTAGTCGGAGATACGCAGTATTTT
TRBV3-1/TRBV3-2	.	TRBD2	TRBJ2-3	CASSHRTSGGGTDTQYF	TGTGCCAGCAGCCATCGGACTAGCGGGGGAGGCACAGATACGCAGTATTTT